These 8 T cell receptor beta chains share one sample of origin, sequenced in a study of T cells after yellow fever vaccination. TCRdb used MiXCR to reprocess the 5' RACE reads, holding one entry per CDR3 protein. The data contain approximately 550,000 distinct CDR3 sequences, about 13% of them seen just once; the ten biggest clones take up 11% to 15%. Specimen: PBMCs, collected on the day of the yellow fever booster vaccination. The receptors were gathered from a man aged 25-45 years who received the YFV17D yellow fever vaccine.

This clonotype was counted once. V is TRBV7-2 and J is TRBJ2-7; 8 nucleotides align to TRBD2. This CDR3 is built from 14 residues. Germline CDR1 and CDR2: SGHTA and FQGNSA. The V segment lost 3 bases and the J segment 3 bases; nucleotides outside the gene matches: 4. The CDR3 loop reads CASSFSAGDYEQYF. The CDR3 region has the DNA TGTGCCAGCAGCTTTTCAGCGGGGGACTACGAGCAGTACTTC.

The chain has TRBV12-3 or TRBV12-4 and TRBJ2-2; TRBD2 agrees at 8 bases. The CDR3 contains 18 residues. The ends lost 3 bases at V and 2 bases at J; junction bases unmatched: 11. CDR3 DNA: TGTGCCAGCAGTTTCTGGGGACTAGGCCCGCTTAACACCGGGGAGCTGTTTTTT. Its translation: CASSFWGLGPLNTGELFF.

This clonotype showed up just a few times. This chain uses TRBV29-1 with TRBJ2-3; TRBD1 might be the D (6 bases). This CDR3 comprises 13 residues. Per the germline V gene, CDR1 is SQVTM and CDR2 is ANQGSEA. The V gene lost 4 bases and the J gene lost 2 bases, with 10 bases spanning the gap. CDR3 DNA: TGCAGCGTTGCCGACAGGCACACAGATACGCAGTATTTT. This sequence encodes CSVADRHTDTQYF.

Many counts were recorded for this clonotype. CDR3 residues: CASSHGTSGSNTDTQYF. CDR3 nucleotides: TGTGCCAGCAGCCACGGGACTAGCGGGAGTAACACAGATACGCAGTATTTT. The chain has TRBV12-3 or TRBV12-4 and TRBJ2-3; TRBD2 matches 14 bases. With 6 bases clipped from V and 2 bases from J, the junction kept 7 bases outside the gene matches. CDR3 size: 17 residues.

This clonotype was detected only a few times. The chain links TRBV24-1 to TRBJ1-1; D is ambiguous. Germline V gene sequence: CDR1 KGHDR, CDR2 SFDVKD. The CDR3 is 13 amino acids. V shed 3 bases and J shed 3 bases, with 7 bases lying between them. CDR3 loop: CATSDPNYTEAFF. The CDR3 DNA reads as TGTGCCACCAGTGATCCGAACTACACTGAAGCTTTCTTT.

This clonotype was seen a handful of times. J is TRBJ1-6 and V is TRBV5-1, with D perhaps TRBD1 (6 bases). The CDR3 length is 15 residues. Germline V CDR1 and CDR2: SGHRS, YFSETQ. Trimming took 4 bases from V and 8 from J, leaving 16 bases between them. In DNA form, the CDR3 reads TGCGCCAGCAGCGATACCGGGACATCCTATTCACCCCTCCACTTT. It specifies CASSDTGTSYSPLHF.

This clonotype appeared many times. The rearrangement links TRBV7-9 to TRBJ2-1, with D tentatively TRBD1 or TRBD2 (5 bases each). Trimming pared 5 bases from V and 7 bases from J, leaving 18 bases between. The CDR3 length is 15 residues. The V gene's germline CDR1 is SEHNR and CDR2 FQNEAQ (reference sequence). CDR3 DNA: TGTGCCAGCAGCAGGCCGGGTCCGGGGCCTAATGAGCAGTTCTTC. Its protein product is CASSRPGPGPNEQFF.

The chain combines TRBV6-2 or TRBV6-3 with TRBJ2-7; tentatively, D is TRBD1 (5 bases). This CDR3 spans 15 amino acids. Per the germline V gene, CDR1 is MNHEY and CDR2 is SVGEGT. V was trimmed by 6 bases and J by 3 bases, leaving 18 bases between them. The CDR3 DNA reads as TGTGCCAGCAGCTCTACCTCAAGGCAGGGCTACGAGCAGTACTTC. Translating gives CASSSTSRQGYEQYF.